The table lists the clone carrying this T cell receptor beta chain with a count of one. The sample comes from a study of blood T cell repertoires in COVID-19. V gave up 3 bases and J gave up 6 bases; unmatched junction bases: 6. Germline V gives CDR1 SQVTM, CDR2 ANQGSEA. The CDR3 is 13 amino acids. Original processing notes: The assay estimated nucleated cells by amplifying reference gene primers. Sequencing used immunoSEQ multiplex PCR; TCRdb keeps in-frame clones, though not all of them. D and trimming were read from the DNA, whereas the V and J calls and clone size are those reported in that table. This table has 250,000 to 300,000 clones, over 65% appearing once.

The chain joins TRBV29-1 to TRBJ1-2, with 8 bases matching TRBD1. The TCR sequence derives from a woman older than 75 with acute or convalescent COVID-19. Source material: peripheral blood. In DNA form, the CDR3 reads TGCAGCGTTGAGGGCAGGGGGCAGGATGGCTACACCTTC. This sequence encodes CSVEGRGQDGYTF.